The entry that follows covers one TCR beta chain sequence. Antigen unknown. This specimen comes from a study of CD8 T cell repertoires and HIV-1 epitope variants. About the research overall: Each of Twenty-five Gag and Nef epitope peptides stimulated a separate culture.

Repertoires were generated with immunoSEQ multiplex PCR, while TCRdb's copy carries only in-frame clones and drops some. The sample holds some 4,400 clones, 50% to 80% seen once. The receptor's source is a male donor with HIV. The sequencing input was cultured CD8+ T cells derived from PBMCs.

Here the CDR3 reads CASSGTGTGGSYGYTF. For the CDR3, the DNA is TGTGCCAGCAGCGGAACCGGGACAGGGGGCAGCTATGGCTACACCTTC. The rearrangement links TRBV5-6 to TRBJ1-2, with 12 bases aligning to TRBD1. The V gene end was trimmed by 4 bases and the J gene end by 4 bases; junction bases not matched to a gene: 8. Germline V gene data show CDR1 as SGHDT and CDR2 as YYEEEE. The CDR3 length is 16 residues.